This T cell receptor beta chain was captured by sequencing in a study of siplizumab effects on memory and regulatory T cells. Comments on this clone: Its antigen is not identified.

General study results and limits: It was not possible to assign a naive or memory phenotype to roughly 80-97% of proliferating CD4+ or CD8+ clones. Siplizumab significantly decreased alloreactive sequences from unstimulated CD4+ memory cells. Left unconfirmed was the suppressive function of proliferating Tregs from siplizumab cultures.

Germline V lookup: CDR1 LNHNV, CDR2 YYDKDF (reference sequence). Deletions cut 0 bases from V and 6 bases from J, with 14 bases between. The CDR3 spans 15 residues. TCRdb keeps only in-frame clones here, not all; method: immunoSEQ multiplex PCR. The table has approximately 100,000 clones, roughly 95% seen once; the top ten hold about 0.16%. The receptor comes from a human donor in good health. Sequencing input: non-Treg CD4+ T cells sorted from blood. The rearrangement joins TRBV15 to TRBJ1-2, with D maybe TRBD1 (6 bases). The CDR3 region is CATSRDLSGGNGYTF. The CDR3 nucleotides read TGTGCCACCAGCAGAGATCTTTCGGGGGGCAATGGCTACACCTTC. The entire variable domain, with the rest obtained from reference TRBV15 and TRBJ1-2, is as follows: DAMVIQNPRYQVTQFGKPVTLSCSQTLNHNVMYWYQQKSSQAPKLLFHYYDKDFNNEADTPDNFQSRRPNTSFCFLDIRSPGLGDTAMYLCATSRDLSGGNGYTFGSGTRLTVV.